The 25 T cell receptor beta chains reported below all come from one sample, sequenced in a study of graft-versus-host responses after intestinal transplantation. The protocol was immunoSEQ multiplex PCR, while the TCRdb copy is restricted to in-frame clones and leaves out a portion. This table has 70,000 or so clones, over 70% appearing once. Which antigens these TCRs recognize remains unknown. The sample consisted of unstimulated CD4+ T cells sorted from spleen or lymph node cells, taken before transplant. These receptor sequences come from a human donor who was the organ donor for an intestinal transplant.

This rearrangement joins TRBV10-1 to TRBJ2-5; 9 positions agree with TRBD2. CDR1 WNHNN and CDR2 SYGVQD come from the germline V gene (reference sequence). With V trimmed by 2 bases and J by 2 bases, 3 bases remained unmatched. This CDR3 has 15 residues. CDR3 in DNA: TGCGCCAGCAGTGAGGGAGCGGGGGGACAAGAGACCCAGTACTTC. Translation: CASSEGAGGQETQYF.

The gene calls are TRBV29-1 and TRBJ1-1, with 11 positions matching TRBD1. Germline V gives CDR1 SQVTM, CDR2 ANQGSEA. The V gene end was trimmed by 3 bases and the J gene end by 11 bases; junction bases not matched to a gene: 5. This CDR3 is built from 12 residues. The CDR3 DNA reads as TGCAGCGTTGATGGGACAGGGGGAATGGCTTTCTTT. It is translated as CSVDGTGGMAFF. Drawing the rest from reference TRBV29-1 and TRBJ1-1, the complete variable domain is SAVISQKPSRDICQRGTSLTIQCQVDSQVTMMFWYRQQPGQSLTLIATANQGSEATYESGFVIDKFPISRPNLTFSTLTVSNMSPEDSSIYLCSVDGTGGMAFFGQGTRLTVV.

The chain has TRBV7-6 and TRBJ1-5, with no clear D. Germline CDR1 is SGHVS and CDR2 is FNYEAQ. Between the trimmed V and J ends, which lost 3 bases and 4 bases, there was a span of 7 bases. CDR3 length equals 13 residues. CDR3 sequence (DNA): TGTGCCAGCAGCTTTGCGCGGAATCAGCCCCAGCATTTT. Its protein is CASSFARNQPQHF.

The J gene is TRBJ2-5, the V gene TRBV5-4; the D gene is possibly TRBD2 (7 bases). Germline V gene data show CDR1 as SGHNT and CDR2 as YYREEE (reference sequence). The CDR3 contains 19 residues. Deletions cut 0 bases from V and 0 bases from J, with 21 bases between. Written as DNA, the CDR3 is TGTGCCAGCAGCTTGGGGCTAGTGGGGGGAGGGGGGAACCAAGAGACCCAGTACTTC. This translates into CASSLGLVGGGGNQETQYF.

V and J are TRBV7-2 and TRBJ2-2; 9 bases map to TRBD2. CDR1 is SGHTA, CDR2 FQGNSA, per germline. There are 17 residues in the CDR3. Germline trimming cut 0 bases from V and 7 bases from J; bases unmatched to any gene: 9. The CDR3 is CASSLAWRGGAVGELFF. In nucleotides, the CDR3 is TGTGCCAGCAGCTTAGCGTGGCGCGGGGGGGCGGTCGGGGAGCTGTTTTTT.

V gene TRBV5-1 combines with J gene TRBJ2-2, with D perhaps matching TRBD1 (6 bases). CDR3 length: 14 amino acids. With 5 bases removed from V and 4 bases from J, the gap between germline ends came to 12 bases. CDR1 and CDR2 (germline): SGHRS, YFSETQ. DNA for the CDR3: TGCGCCAGCAGGGCCGGGACAACCACCGGGGAGCTGTTTTTT. Protein product: CASRAGTTTGELFF.

This chain uses TRBV29-1 with TRBJ1-1; D uncertain. V lost 4 bases and J 3 bases, leaving 12 bases between the germline ends. The germline V gene has CDR1 SQVTM and CDR2 ANQGSEA. The CDR3 runs 13 residues. The CDR3 DNA sequence: TGCAGCGTTGGACTGCCCGAATACACTGAAGCTTTCTTT. Translating gives CSVGLPEYTEAFF.

The genes are TRBV6-5 and TRBJ2-4, with D unresolved. V was clipped by 9 bases and J by 0 bases, with 12 bases between them. The CDR3 is 14 amino acids. Germline V CDR1 and CDR2: MNHEY, SVGAGI. CDR3 protein: CASTSRLAKNIQYF. The CDR3 coding sequence is TGTGCCAGTACGAGCCGCTTAGCCAAAAACATTCAGTACTTC.

This chain links TRBV5-1 with TRBJ1-3, with 7 bases aligning to TRBD1. J gave up 4 bases and V 4 bases, and 17 bases lay outside the gene matches. The germline CDR1 and CDR2 sequences are SGHRS and YFSETQ. This CDR3 is built from 18 residues. CDR3 DNA: TGCGCCAGCAGCCCTGGGACAGCTTCTTTCGGAGCGGGAAACACCATATATTTT. As protein: CASSPGTASFGAGNTIYF. The entire variable domain, with the rest obtained from reference TRBV5-1 and TRBJ1-3, is as follows: KAGVTQTPRYLIKTRGQQVTLSCSPISGHRSVSWYQQTPGQGLQFLFEYFSETQRNKGNFPGRFSGRQFSNSRSEMNVSTLELGDSALYLCASSPGTASFGAGNTIYFGEGSWLTVV.

This sequence joins TRBV30 and TRBJ1-2; D is possibly TRBD1 (5 bases). The CDR3 covers 12 residues. Germline values: CDR1 GTSNPN, CDR2 SVGIG (reference sequence). Trimming cost V 0 bases and J 4 bases, with 6 bases left between them. The CDR3 loop is CAWSVDSYGYTF. CDR3 bases: TGTGCCTGGAGTGTTGACAGCTATGGCTACACCTTC. The full variable domain, rest sourced from reference TRBV30 and TRBJ1-2, is SQTIHQWPATLVQPVGSPLSLECTVEGTSNPNLYWYRQAAGRGLQLLFYSVGIGQISSEVPQNLSASRPQDRQFILSSKKLLLSDSGFYLCAWSVDSYGYTFGSGTRLTVV.

The chain uses TRBV19 and TRBJ1-2, with 9 bases matching TRBD1. V lost 6 bases to trimming and J lost 6 bases; unmatched junction nucleotides: 8. The CDR3 is 14 amino acids. Germline values: CDR1 LNHDA, CDR2 SQIVND (reference sequence). The DNA of the CDR3 is TGTGCCAGTAGACTTCCGGGACAGGGTCATGGCTACACCTTC. It encodes CASRLPGQGHGYTF. Together with reference TRBV19 and TRBJ1-2, the CDR3 gives the full variable domain: DGGITQSPKYLFRKEGQNVTLSCEQNLNHDAMYWYRQDPGQGLRLIYYSQIVNDFQKGDIAEGYSVSREKKESFPLTVTSAQKNPTAFYLCASRLPGQGHGYTFGSGTRLTVV.

This clone was detected once. The gene calls are TRBV5-1 and TRBJ2-2; 8 bases align to TRBD1. This CDR3 region has 17 residues. Germline V gene lookup returns CDR1 SGHRS and CDR2 YFSETQ. Unmatched junction bases numbered 10, after V lost 3 bases and J lost 3 bases. The CDR3 coding sequence is TGCGCCAGCAGCTCACACCTGGGACAGGATTACACCGGGGAGCTGTTTTTT. Residues: CASSSHLGQDYTGELFF.

This clone was picked up a small number of times. This chain links TRBV27 with TRBJ2-7; 7 bases are shared with TRBD1. With 7 bases clipped from V and 2 bases from J, the junction kept 5 bases outside the gene matches. The CDR3 loop spans 13 amino acids. In germline, CDR1 is MNHEY, CDR2 SMNVEV (reference sequence). CDR3: CASKRQGTYEQYV. The CDR3 DNA follows: TGTGCCAGCAAACGACAGGGAACCTACGAGCAGTACGTC.

The chain recombines TRBV7-6 with TRBJ2-1; 13 nucleotides align to TRBD2. The CDR3 runs 15 residues. V shed 4 bases and J 9 bases; nucleotides not matched to a gene: 6. Germline V lookup: CDR1 SGHVS, CDR2 FNYEAQ. As DNA, the CDR3 is TGTGCCAGCAGCTCGACTAGCGGGGGGATTAGTGAGCAGTTCTTC. Amino acid sequence: CASSSTSGGISEQFF. Drawing the rest from reference TRBV7-6 and TRBJ2-1, the complete variable domain is GAGVSQSPRYKVTKRGQDVALRCDPISGHVSLYWYRQALGQGPEFLTYFNYEAQQDKSGLPNDRFSAERPEGSISTLTIQRTEQRDSAMYRCASSSTSGGISEQFFGPGTRLTVL.

The chain is built from TRBV5-1 and TRBJ1-2; TRBD1 matches at 7 bases. The junction had 20 bases not matched to a gene; V was cut back by 4 bases and J by 8 bases. Germline CDR1 SGHRS, CDR2 YFSETQ. This CDR3 contains 17 residues. CDR3 in DNA: TGCGCCAGCAGCCACACAGGGGACGCTATCTCTTTCTACGGCTACACCTTC. Its protein is CASSHTGDAISFYGYTF.

V usage is TRBV23-1 and J usage is TRBJ2-7, with 7 nucleotides matching TRBD1. TRBV23-1 is flagged as an ORF with uncertain function. This CDR3 spans 14 amino acids. Trimming at V came to 4 bases and at J to 0 bases, leaving 3 bases not matched to a gene. The CDR3 sequence: CASSRWDSSYEQYV. CDR3 in DNA: TGCGCCAGCAGTCGTTGGGACAGCTCCTACGAGCAGTACGTC.

This rearrangement joins TRBV7-2 to TRBJ2-5, with D possibly TRBD2 on 6 matching bases. V lost 0 bases and J 5 bases, leaving 16 bases between the germline ends. Germline-derived CDR1 and CDR2 are SGHTA and FQGNSA. CDR3 length: 16 amino acids. The CDR3 loop is CASSLALGRGVETQYF. CDR3 sequence (DNA): TGTGCCAGCAGCTTAGCGCTTGGCCGCGGGGTGGAGACCCAGTACTTC. Full variable domain (remainder filled in from reference TRBV7-2 and TRBJ2-5): GAGVSQSPSNKVTEKGKDVELRCDPISGHTALYWYRQSLGQGLEFLIYFQGNSAPDKSGLPSDRFSAERTGGSVSTLTIQRTQQEDSAVYLCASSLALGRGVETQYFGPGTRLLVL.

The V call is TRBV18, the J call TRBJ1-2; D uncertain. The CDR3 totals 15 residues. The ends were cut back, 3 bases at V and 2 bases at J, with 13 bases in the middle. In germline, CDR1 is KGHSH, CDR2 LQKENI. The CDR3 here is CASSPGEGVNYGYTF. Written as DNA, the CDR3 is TGTGCCAGCTCACCGGGAGAGGGTGTGAACTATGGCTACACCTTC.

This clone was picked up a small number of times. The chain combines TRBV18 with TRBJ1-6, with unresolved D. The V end lost 5 bases, the J end lost 7 bases, and 15 bases lay between the germline ends. This CDR3 region has 15 residues. Germline values: CDR1 KGHSH, CDR2 LQKENI. This CDR3 is CASSKLEAANSPLHF. In DNA, the CDR3 is TGTGCCAGCTCAAAACTCGAGGCGGCAAATTCACCCCTCCACTTT.

This sequence joins TRBV6-1 and TRBJ2-7, with D possibly matching TRBD1 (5 bases). Trimming shortened V by 6 bases and J by 0 bases, and 12 bases separated the two germline ends. This CDR3 is 14 amino acids long. The germline V gene encodes CDR1 MNHNS and CDR2 SASEGT. The CDR3: CASSQGGGSYEQYV. The CDR3 DNA is TGTGCCAGCAGCCAGGGTGGTGGCTCCTACGAGCAGTACGTC.

This clone was seen only once. The genes are TRBV9 and TRBJ1-5, with D tentatively TRBD1 (6 bases). Trimming left V 4 bases short and J 1 base short, with 18 bases between. The CDR3 is 17 residues long. Germline CDR1 and CDR2: SGDLS and YYNGEE. CDR3 nucleotides: TGTGCCAGCAGCCTAGAGGGAGGGGGTTGGAGCAATCAGCCCCAGCATTTT. It codes for CASSLEGGGWSNQPQHF.

V gene TRBV19 combines with J gene TRBJ1-4; 8 positions agree with TRBD1. V shed 4 bases, J shed 11 bases, and the junction held 12 bases outside the gene matches. This CDR3 has 15 amino acids. Germline loops: CDR1 LNHDA, CDR2 SQIVND (reference sequence). The CDR3 here is CASSSYGTGPSKLFF. The CDR3 nucleotides are TGTGCCAGTAGTAGCTACGGGACAGGCCCGAGTAAACTGTTTTTT.

The V and J genes are TRBV7-8 and TRBJ2-1; D remains unclear. CDR1 and CDR2 (germline): SGHVS, FQNEAQ. CDR3 length: 14 residues. The germline V and J ends were trimmed by 7 bases and 6 bases, with 16 bases remaining between them. The CDR3 DNA sequence: TGTGCCAGCATCCTTAGCACGCTGTCCAATGAGCAGTTCTTC. Translation gives CASILSTLSNEQFF.

This clone is medium-sized within its sample. This rearrangement joins TRBV7-8 to TRBJ1-3, with unresolved D. CDR1 is SGHVS and CDR2 is FQNEAQ in the germline V gene. The CDR3 loop spans 15 amino acids. Deletions cut 1 base from V and 0 bases from J, with 7 bases between. The CDR3 bases are TGTGCCAGCAGCTTAGTTCGGAGCTCTGGAAACACCATATATTTT. This gives the protein CASSLVRSSGNTIYF.

This sequence joins TRBV5-4 and TRBJ1-2; 7 nucleotides align to TRBD1. CDR1 and CDR2 (germline): SGHNT, YYREEE (reference sequence). J was trimmed by 8 bases and V by 4 bases; bases with no gene match: 2. There are 11 residues in the CDR3. In DNA, the CDR3 is TGTGCCAGCAGCAAGACAGGGGGCTACACCTTC. Its protein product is CASSKTGGYTF.